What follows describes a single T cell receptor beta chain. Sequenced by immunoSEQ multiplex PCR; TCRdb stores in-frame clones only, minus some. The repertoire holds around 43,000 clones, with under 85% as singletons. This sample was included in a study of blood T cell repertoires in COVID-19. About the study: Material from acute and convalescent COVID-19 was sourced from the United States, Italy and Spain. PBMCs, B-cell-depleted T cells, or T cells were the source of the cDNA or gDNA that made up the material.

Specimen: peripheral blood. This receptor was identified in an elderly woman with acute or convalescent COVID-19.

CDR3 sequence (DNA): TGTGCCAGCAGCTCCTACTCCGACAGGGTTGAGACCCAGTACTTC. Amino acids: CASSSYSDRVETQYF. The J gene is TRBJ2-5, the V gene TRBV7-2, with TRBD1 identical over 7 bases. Germline V lookup: CDR1 SGHTA, CDR2 FQGNSA. The CDR3 covers 15 residues. J was trimmed by 5 bases and V by 4 bases; bases with no gene match: 10.